A single sample gave rise to the 15 T cell receptor beta chains below, sequenced in a study of T cell changes during pregnancy in multiple sclerosis. Sequencing was performed with immunoSEQ multiplex PCR; in TCRdb, only in-frame clones are kept and a portion is missing. The repertoire holds over 70,000 clones, with 90% to 95% as singletons. The source material was peripheral blood, sampled in the third trimester of pregnancy. These receptors all come from a female donor with multiple sclerosis, enrolled in a pregnancy study.

The J gene is TRBJ1-2, the V gene TRBV6-9; 7 bases align to TRBD1. The CDR3 totals 15 residues. CDR1 and CDR2 from the germline V gene are MNHGY and SVAAGI. V lost 10 bases, J lost 8 bases, and 19 bases stayed unmatched. As DNA, the CDR3 is TGTGCCAATAAGAAGATAACAGGGGAAGGGACCGGCTACACCTTC. Residues: CANKKITGEGTGYTF.

The chain uses TRBV27 and TRBJ1-5; maybe TRBD1 (6 bases). With 2 bases removed from V and 2 bases from J, the gap between germline ends came to 10 bases. Germline-derived CDR1 and CDR2 are MNHEY and SMNVEV (reference sequence). The CDR3 has 15 amino acids. The CDR3 region is CASSLAPGGNQPQHF. The CDR3 bases are TGTGCCAGCAGTTTAGCCCCAGGGGGCAATCAGCCCCAGCATTTT.

J is TRBJ2-1 and V is TRBV30, with 7 positions matching TRBD2. With 3 bases clipped from V and 6 bases from J, the junction kept 14 bases outside the gene matches. The germline V gene encodes CDR1 GTSNPN and CDR2 SVGIG (reference sequence). The CDR3 totals 16 residues. The CDR3 is CAWSWEGLARANEQFF. As DNA, the CDR3 is TGTGCCTGGAGCTGGGAGGGGCTAGCGAGAGCCAATGAGCAGTTCTTC.

This clone was counted a few times. J is TRBJ2-2 and V is TRBV6-5; the D gene is possibly TRBD1 (6 bases). This CDR3 contains 15 residues. CDR1 is MNHEY and CDR2 is SVGAGI in the germline V gene. The V end lost 0 bases, the J end lost 4 bases, and 9 bases lay between the germline ends. In DNA form, the CDR3 reads TGTGCCAGCAGTTACTCGATAGGGGGCACCGGGGAGCTGTTTTTT. It encodes CASSYSIGGTGELFF.

The chain is built from TRBV19 and TRBJ1-5; 9 bases agree with TRBD1. The CDR3 loop spans 16 amino acids. Germline V gene sequence: CDR1 LNHDA, CDR2 SQIVND (reference sequence). The J segment lost 5 bases and the V segment lost 2 bases, leaving 7 bases of the junction unmatched. CDR3 protein: CASSISFRQGDQPQHF. CDR3 bases: TGTGCCAGTAGTATATCCTTTCGACAGGGGGATCAGCCCCAGCATTTT.

This clone was seen just once. The chain uses TRBV25-1 and TRBJ2-2; D call uncertain. The CDR3 contains 15 residues. CDR1 and CDR2 from the germline V gene are MGHDK and SYGVNS. Deletions cut 3 bases from V and 1 base from J, with 9 bases between. The CDR3: CASSDPSVNTGELFF. The CDR3 DNA sequence: TGTGCCAGCAGTGACCCTTCAGTGAACACCGGGGAGCTGTTTTTT. The complete variable domain, with remaining parts taken from reference TRBV25-1 and TRBJ2-2, reads EADIYQTPRYLVIGTGKKITLECSQTMGHDKMYWYQQDPGMELHLIHYSYGVNSTEKGDLSSESTVSRIRTEHFPLTLESARPSHTSQYLCASSDPSVNTGELFFGEGSRLTVL.

The chain is built from TRBV27 and TRBJ2-1, with 13 bases identical to TRBD2. Germline V CDR1 and CDR2: MNHEY, SMNVEV (reference sequence). V lost 6 bases, J lost 7 bases, and 0 bases stayed unmatched. The CDR3 has 13 residues. CDR3: CASRTSGRNEQFF. The CDR3 bases are TGTGCCAGCAGGACTAGCGGGAGGAATGAGCAGTTCTTC.

This chain connects TRBV4-3 to TRBJ1-4; no clear D. Looked up from germline, CDR1 is LGHNA and CDR2 is YSLEER. This CDR3 contains 14 residues. The ends were cut back, 1 base at V and 7 bases at J, with 10 bases in the middle. The CDR3 here is CASSQGAVGEKLFF. As DNA, the CDR3 is TGCGCCAGCAGCCAAGGGGCAGTCGGTGAAAAACTGTTTTTT.

V usage is TRBV28 and J usage is TRBJ2-7; 7 positions agree with TRBD2. Germline CDR1 is MDHEN and CDR2 is SYDVKM. The CDR3 is 13 residues long. V trimming: 4 bases; J trimming: 3 bases; junction bases outside the gene matches: 3. CDR3 nucleotides: TGTGCCAGCAGTTGGCGGGAGTACTACGAGCAGTACTTC. It is translated as CASSWREYYEQYF.

The V and J genes are TRBV6-4 and TRBJ2-1; D is uncertain. This CDR3 region has 13 residues. Germline CDR1 reads MRHNA; CDR2 reads SNTAGT. The V and J ends lost 4 bases and 5 bases respectively, with 9 bases between them. In DNA, the CDR3 is TGTGCCAGCAGTGCTGGGCCCAACAATGAGCAGTTCTTC. Protein: CASSAGPNNEQFF.

The chain joins TRBV7-2 to TRBJ2-1; TRBD2 aligns across 10 bases. Germline CDR1 reads SGHTA; CDR2 reads FQGNSA. The CDR3 length is 16 residues. V gave up 1 base and J gave up 6 bases; unmatched junction bases: 6. The CDR3 reads CASSLEDLAGVNEQFF. The CDR3 coding sequence is TGTGCCAGCAGCTTAGAGGATCTAGCGGGAGTCAATGAGCAGTTCTTC.

The chain joins TRBV19 to TRBJ2-5, with 13 positions matching TRBD2. In germline, CDR1 is LNHDA, CDR2 SQIVND (reference sequence). With 7 bases clipped from V and 4 bases from J, the junction kept 9 bases outside the gene matches. CDR3 length: 16 residues. In nucleotides, the CDR3 is TGTGCCAGTAATTGGGGGACTAGCGGGATTGGAGAGACCCAGTACTTC. Translation gives CASNWGTSGIGETQYF.

The V gene is TRBV19, the J gene TRBJ1-3, with TRBD1 matching over 8 bases. The V segment lost 7 bases and the J segment 1 base; nucleotides outside the gene matches: 9. The CDR3 runs to 16 residues. The V gene's germline CDR1 is LNHDA and CDR2 SQIVND (reference sequence). The CDR3 nucleotides are TGTGCCAGTATGGGTGGACAGGGAGGATCTGGAAACACCATATATTTT. Protein product: CASMGGQGGSGNTIYF.

The chain combines TRBV7-6 with TRBJ2-1, with TRBD2 matching 14 bases. V lost 1 base and J lost 9; bases outside the gene matches: 5. CDR3 size: 16 residues. Germline V gene lookup returns CDR1 SGHVS and CDR2 FNYEAQ. This chain's CDR3 is CASSLGGLAGVSEQFF. The CDR3 nucleotides are TGTGCCAGCAGCTTAGGGGGACTAGCGGGAGTATCTGAGCAGTTCTTC.

The V and J genes are TRBV27 and TRBJ2-3, with 7 bases that match TRBD2. Trimming cost V 2 bases and J 4 bases; bases outside gene matches: 9. This CDR3 has 16 amino acids. Germline loops: CDR1 MNHEY, CDR2 SMNVEV (reference sequence). The CDR3 DNA sequence: TGTGCCAGCAGTTTAATCCCGGGAGGTAGGGCAGATACGCAGTATTTT. It yields the protein CASSLIPGGRADTQYF.